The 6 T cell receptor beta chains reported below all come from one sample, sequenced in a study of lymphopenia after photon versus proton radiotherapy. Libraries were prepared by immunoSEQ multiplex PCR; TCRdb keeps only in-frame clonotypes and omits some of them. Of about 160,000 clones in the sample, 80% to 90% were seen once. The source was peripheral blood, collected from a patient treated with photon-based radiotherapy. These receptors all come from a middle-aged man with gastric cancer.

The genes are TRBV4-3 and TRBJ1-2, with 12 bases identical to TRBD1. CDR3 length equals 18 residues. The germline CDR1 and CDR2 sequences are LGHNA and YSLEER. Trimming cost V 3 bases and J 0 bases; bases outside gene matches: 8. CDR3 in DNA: TGCGCCAGCAGCCAGGGACAGGGGGCGAAGGGAGCTAACTATGGCTACACCTTC. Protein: CASSQGQGAKGANYGYTF.

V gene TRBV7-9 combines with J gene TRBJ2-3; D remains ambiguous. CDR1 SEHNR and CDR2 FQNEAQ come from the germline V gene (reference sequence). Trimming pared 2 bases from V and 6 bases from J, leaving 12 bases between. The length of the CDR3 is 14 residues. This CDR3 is CASSLTLERDTQYF. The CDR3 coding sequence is TGTGCCAGCAGCTTAACATTAGAGCGCGATACGCAGTATTTT.

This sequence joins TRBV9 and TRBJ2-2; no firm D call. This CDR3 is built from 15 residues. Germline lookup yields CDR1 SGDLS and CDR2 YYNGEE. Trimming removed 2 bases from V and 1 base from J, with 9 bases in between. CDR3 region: CASSVLTVNTGELFF. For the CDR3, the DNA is TGTGCCAGCAGCGTTTTAACGGTGAACACCGGGGAGCTGTTTTTT.

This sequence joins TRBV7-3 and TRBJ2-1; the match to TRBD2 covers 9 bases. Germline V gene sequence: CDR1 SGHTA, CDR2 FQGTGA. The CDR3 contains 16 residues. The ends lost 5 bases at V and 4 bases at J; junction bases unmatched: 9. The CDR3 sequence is CASSRRRLAGYNEQFF. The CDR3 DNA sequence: TGTGCCAGCAGCCGCCGAAGGCTAGCGGGGTACAATGAGCAGTTCTTC.

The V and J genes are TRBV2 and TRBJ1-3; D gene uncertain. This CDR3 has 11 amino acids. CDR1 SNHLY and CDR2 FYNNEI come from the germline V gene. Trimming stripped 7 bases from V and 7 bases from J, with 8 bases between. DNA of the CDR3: TGTGCCAGCACGTTTGGGAACACCATATATTTT. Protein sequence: CASTFGNTIYF.

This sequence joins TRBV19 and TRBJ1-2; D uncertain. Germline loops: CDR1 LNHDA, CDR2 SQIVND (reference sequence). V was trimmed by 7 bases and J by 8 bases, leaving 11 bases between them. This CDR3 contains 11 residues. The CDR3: CASTGDRGYTF. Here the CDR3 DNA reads TGTGCCAGTACCGGTGATAGGGGCTACACCTTC. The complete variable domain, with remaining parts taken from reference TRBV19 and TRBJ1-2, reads DGGITQSPKYLFRKEGQNVTLSCEQNLNHDAMYWYRQDPGQGLRLIYYSQIVNDFQKGDIAEGYSVSREKKESFPLTVTSAQKNPTAFYLCASTGDRGYTFGSGTRLTVV.